This TCR beta chain was sequenced during a study of shared clonotypes between healthy human individuals. Findings and caveats of the study: Generation probabilities were higher for clonotypes shared across all four sorted-subset donors than for unshared ones. Naive subsets generally exceeded memory subsets in estimated richness.

All of the donors resided in Nashville, Tennessee, and each was a Caucasian adult. As concerns this clone: Its matching antigen is unknown.

For sorted subsets, roughly 210 ng DNA per replicate equaled around 28,000 T cell genomes. TCRdb's table, derived via immunoSEQ multiplex PCR, lists solely in-frame clones and lacks some. Here the sample spans some 2,000,000 clones, over 85% being singletons. The CDR3 is made up of 15 amino acids. The germline V gene encodes CDR1 MDHEN and CDR2 SYDVKM. V gave up 1 base and J gave up 8 bases, with 14 bases separating them. J is TRBJ1-4 and V is TRBV28; perhaps TRBD1 as D (5 bases). The sequenced material came from naive CD4+ T cells sorted from blood. Subset denoted: CD45RA+ positively selected. The TCR comes from a man aged 18 to 30 in good health. CDR3 nucleotide sequence: TGTGCCAGCAGTTTATCGGCAGGGCTGGCAGAAAAACTGTTTTTT. It encodes CASSLSAGLAEKLFF.